This TCR beta chain is drawn from a study of shared clonotypes between healthy human individuals. This clone has just a few counts. CDR1 is SGHRS, CDR2 YFSETQ, per germline. The V end was cut by 4 bases, the J end by 7 bases, with 17 bases between. The CDR3 consists of 14 residues. Only Caucasian adults living in Nashville, Tennessee made up the donor group. Using 200 ng DNA, 25,000 to 35,000 T cell genomes, the sorted-subset replicate PCRs were run. TCRdb keeps only in-frame clones here, not all; method: immunoSEQ multiplex PCR. This sample has over a million clones, with 78% found just once. The chain employs TRBV5-1 and TRBJ1-1; D perhaps matches TRBD1 (5 bases). Sequencing was performed on memory CD4+ T cells from PBMCs. This sample's subset: CD45RA-negative fraction. The source is a young man in good health. Some clones in this sample may be carry-over from other donors' samples. The CDR3 DNA reads as TGCGCCAGCAGCCACGGGGTACGAACAGGTGAAGCTTTCTTT. This translates into CASSHGVRTGEAFF.